The sequence of this T cell receptor beta chain was determined in a study of graft-versus-host responses after intestinal transplantation. Whole-study context: Recipients had transplants, and these were multivisceral, liver-intestinal, or isolated intestinal. Study-level findings and limits: There were GvH clones found in recipient marrow, and some of them appeared first in ileum or blood. The study found high graft-versus-host to host-versus-graft clonal ratios in allografts of patients with graft-donor T cell macrochimerism.

Responders (about 200,000, CFSE-labeled) met about 200,000 stimulators that were irradiated and violet-dye-labeled. Assay: immunoSEQ multiplex PCR; the TCRdb copy retains only in-frame clones and omits some. The sample carries around 6,600 clones, approximately 25% recorded once. The clonotype comes from a human patient who was an organ donor for intestinal transplantation. This specimen was alloreactive CD8+ T cells from a mixed lymphocyte reaction culture, taken before transplantation. Stated subset: CFSE-low proliferating T cells sorted from roughly 6-day pre-transplant mixed lymphocyte reaction (GvH or HvG direction).

CDR3 loop: CASSPFSHHYNEQFF. The DNA of the CDR3 is TGTGCCAGCAGCCCCTTTAGCCACCATTACAATGAGCAGTTCTTC. This chain uses TRBV9 with TRBJ2-1; D gene ambiguous. The germline V gene has CDR1 SGDLS and CDR2 YYNGEE. The CDR3 contains 15 residues. Trimming left V 4 bases short and J 4 bases short, with 15 bases between. Combining the CDR3 with reference TRBV9 and TRBJ2-1 gives the whole variable domain DSGVTQTPKHLITATGQRVTLRCSPRSGDLSVYWYQQSLDQGLQFLIQYYNGEERAKGNILERFSAQQFPDLHSELNLSSLELGDSALYFCASSPFSHHYNEQFFGPGTRLTVL.